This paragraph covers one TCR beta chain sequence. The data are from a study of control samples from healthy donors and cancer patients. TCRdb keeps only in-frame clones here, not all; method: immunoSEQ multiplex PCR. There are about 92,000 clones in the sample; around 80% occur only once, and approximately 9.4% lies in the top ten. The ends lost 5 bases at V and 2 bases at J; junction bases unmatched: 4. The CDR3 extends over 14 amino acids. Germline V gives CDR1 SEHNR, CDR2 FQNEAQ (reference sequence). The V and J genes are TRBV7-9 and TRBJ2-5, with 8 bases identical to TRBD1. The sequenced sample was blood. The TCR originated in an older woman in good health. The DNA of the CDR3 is TGTGCCAGCAGCCCGGACAGGGTACAAGAGACCCAGTACTTC. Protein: CASSPDRVQETQYF.